This T cell receptor beta chain is from a study of cytomegalovirus exposure and HLA in healthy donors. PCR was performed using 60 Vbeta and 13 Jbeta primers. Repertoires were generated with immunoSEQ multiplex PCR, while TCRdb's copy carries only in-frame clones and drops some. This table holds 110,000 to 150,000 clones, around three quarters found once. CDR1 is SGHTA, CDR2 FQGNSA, per germline. The CDR3 is made up of 17 amino acids. The trim removed 5 bases at V and 2 bases at J, leaving 13 bases unmatched. Regarding donors, all were healthy bone marrow donors. The study, taken as a whole, reports: The study reported that TCR beta sequences accurately predicted HLA-A and HLA-B alleles in most subjects. In a later analysis, donors in an Asian-associated ancestry cluster reportedly had fewer N-insertions in productive TCRs than the cohort mean.

Concerning this clone: Its antigen is undetermined.

This TCR came from a man aged 40-55 years in good health and CMV-seropositive. Sequencing was performed on PBMCs. The chain has TRBV7-2 and TRBJ2-5; 8 bases are a match to TRBD1. The CDR3 DNA is TGTGCCAGCAGCCAATTGACAGGGGCCCTGTTTCAAGAGACCCAGTACTTC. It translates to CASSQLTGALFQETQYF.